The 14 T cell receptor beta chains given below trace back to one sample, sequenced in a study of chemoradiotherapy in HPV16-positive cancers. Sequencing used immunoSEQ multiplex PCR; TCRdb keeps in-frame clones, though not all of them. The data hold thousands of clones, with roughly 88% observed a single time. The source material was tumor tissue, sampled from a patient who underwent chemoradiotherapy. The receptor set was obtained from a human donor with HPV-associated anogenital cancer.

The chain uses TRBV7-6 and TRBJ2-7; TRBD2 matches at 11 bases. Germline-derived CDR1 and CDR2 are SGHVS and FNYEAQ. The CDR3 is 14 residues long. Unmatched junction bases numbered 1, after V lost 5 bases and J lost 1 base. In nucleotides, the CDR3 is TGTGCCAGCAGCCCTAGCGGGAGGTCCTACGAGCAGTACTTC. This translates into CASSPSGRSYEQYF. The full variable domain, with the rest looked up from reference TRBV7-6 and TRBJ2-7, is GAGVSQSPRYKVTKRGQDVALRCDPISGHVSLYWYRQALGQGPEFLTYFNYEAQQDKSGLPNDRFSAERPEGSISTLTIQRTEQRDSAMYRCASSPSGRSYEQYFGPGTRLTVT.

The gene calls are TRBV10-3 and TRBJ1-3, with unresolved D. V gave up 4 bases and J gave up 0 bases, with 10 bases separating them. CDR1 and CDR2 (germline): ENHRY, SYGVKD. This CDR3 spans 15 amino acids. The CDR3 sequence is CAISAGPNSGNTIYF. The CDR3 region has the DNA TGTGCCATCAGTGCTGGACCGAACTCTGGAAACACCATATATTTT.

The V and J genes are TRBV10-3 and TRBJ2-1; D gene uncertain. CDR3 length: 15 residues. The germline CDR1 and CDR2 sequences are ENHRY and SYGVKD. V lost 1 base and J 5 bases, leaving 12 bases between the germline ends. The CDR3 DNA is TGTGCCATCAGTGAGTGGCTAAGGGATAACAATGAGCAGTTCTTC. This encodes CAISEWLRDNNEQFF.

The chain's CDR3 is CASSQDFSNYGYTF. The CDR3 DNA reads as TGTGCCAGCAGCCAAGATTTCTCGAACTATGGCTACACCTTC. V is TRBV14 and J is TRBJ1-2; D uncertain. CDR1 is SGHDN, CDR2 FVKESK, per germline. V was pared by 0 bases and J by 2 bases, with 7 bases between. The CDR3 totals 14 residues. Variable domain in full (rest from reference TRBV14 and TRBJ1-2): EAGVTQFPSHSVIEKGQTVTLRCDPISGHDNLYWYRRVMGKEIKFLLHFVKESKQDESGMPNNRFLAERTGGTYSTLKVQPAELEDSGVYFCASSQDFSNYGYTFGSGTRLTVV.

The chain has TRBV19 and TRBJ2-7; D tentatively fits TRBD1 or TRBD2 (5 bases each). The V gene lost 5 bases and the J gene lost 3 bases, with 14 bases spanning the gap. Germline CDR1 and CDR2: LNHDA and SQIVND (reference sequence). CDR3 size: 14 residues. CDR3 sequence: CASSSRDQHYEQYF. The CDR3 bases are TGTGCCAGTAGTTCCCGGGACCAACACTACGAGCAGTACTTC.

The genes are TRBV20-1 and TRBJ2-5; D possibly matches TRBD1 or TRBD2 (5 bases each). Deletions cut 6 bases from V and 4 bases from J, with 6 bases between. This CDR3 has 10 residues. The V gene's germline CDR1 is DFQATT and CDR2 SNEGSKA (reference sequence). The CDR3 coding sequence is TGCAGTGCGGGGGTAGAGACCCAGTACTTC. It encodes CSAGVETQYF.

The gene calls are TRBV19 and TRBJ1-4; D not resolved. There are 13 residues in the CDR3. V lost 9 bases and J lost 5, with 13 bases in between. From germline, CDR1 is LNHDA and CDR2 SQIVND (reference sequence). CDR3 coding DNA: TGTGCCAGCGCAGGACGGAGAAATGAAAAACTGTTTTTT. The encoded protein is CASAGRRNEKLFF.

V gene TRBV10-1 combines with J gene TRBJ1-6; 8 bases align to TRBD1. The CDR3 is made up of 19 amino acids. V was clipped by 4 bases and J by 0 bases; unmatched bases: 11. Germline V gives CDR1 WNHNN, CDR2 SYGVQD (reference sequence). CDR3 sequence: CASSGGGTGQSSYNSPLHF. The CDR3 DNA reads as TGCGCCAGCAGTGGTGGCGGGACAGGCCAGAGCTCCTATAATTCACCCCTCCACTTT.

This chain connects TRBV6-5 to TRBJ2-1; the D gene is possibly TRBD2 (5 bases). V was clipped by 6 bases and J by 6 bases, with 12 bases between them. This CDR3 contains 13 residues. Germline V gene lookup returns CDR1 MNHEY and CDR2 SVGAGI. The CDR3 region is CASSEAGSNEQFF. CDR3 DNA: TGTGCCAGCAGCGAGGCGGGCTCCAATGAGCAGTTCTTC.

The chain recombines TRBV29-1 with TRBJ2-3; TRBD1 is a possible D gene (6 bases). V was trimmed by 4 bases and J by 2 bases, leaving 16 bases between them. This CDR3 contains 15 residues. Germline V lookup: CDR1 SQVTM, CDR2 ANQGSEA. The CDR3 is CSVGSQGNPTDTQYF. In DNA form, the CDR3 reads TGCAGCGTTGGCTCACAGGGTAACCCCACAGATACGCAGTATTTT.

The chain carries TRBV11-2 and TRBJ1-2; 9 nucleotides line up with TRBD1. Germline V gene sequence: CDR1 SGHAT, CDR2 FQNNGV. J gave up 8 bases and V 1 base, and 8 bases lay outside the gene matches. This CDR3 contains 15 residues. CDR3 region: CASSLGRGQGYGYTF. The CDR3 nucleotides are TGTGCCAGCAGCTTAGGACGGGGACAGGGTTACGGCTACACCTTC. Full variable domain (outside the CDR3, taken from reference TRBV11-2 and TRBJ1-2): EAGVAQSPRYKIIEKRQSVAFWCNPISGHATLYWYQQILGQGPKLLIQFQNNGVVDDSQLPKDRFSAERLKGVDSTLKIQPAKLEDSAVYLCASSLGRGQGYGYTFGSGTRLTVV.

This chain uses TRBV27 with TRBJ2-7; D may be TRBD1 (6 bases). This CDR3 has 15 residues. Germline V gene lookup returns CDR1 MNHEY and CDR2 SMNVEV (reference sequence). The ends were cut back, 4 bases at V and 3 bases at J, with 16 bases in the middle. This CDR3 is CASSSSRDTFYEQYF. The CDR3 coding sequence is TGTGCCAGCAGTTCCTCCCGGGACACATTCTACGAGCAGTACTTC.

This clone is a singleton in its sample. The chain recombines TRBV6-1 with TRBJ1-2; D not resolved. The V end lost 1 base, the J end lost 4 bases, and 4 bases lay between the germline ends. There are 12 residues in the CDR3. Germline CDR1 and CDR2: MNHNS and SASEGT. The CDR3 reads CASSEGGYGYTF. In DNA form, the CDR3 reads TGTGCCAGCAGTGAAGGGGGCTATGGCTACACCTTC.

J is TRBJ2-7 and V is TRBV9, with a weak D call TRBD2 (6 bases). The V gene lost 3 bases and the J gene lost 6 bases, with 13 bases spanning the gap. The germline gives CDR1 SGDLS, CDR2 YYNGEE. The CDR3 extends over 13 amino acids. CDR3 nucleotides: TGTGCCAGCAGCGAGAGCGGGTTGGGCGAGCAGTACTTC. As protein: CASSESGLGEQYF.